One and the same sample provided the 27 T cell receptor beta chains below, sequenced in a study of T cell changes during pregnancy in multiple sclerosis. TCRdb's table, derived via immunoSEQ multiplex PCR, lists solely in-frame clones and lacks some. This table holds under 65,000 clones, roughly 89% found once. The input for sequencing was peripheral blood, taken in the second trimester of pregnancy. The receptors were sampled from a female donor with multiple sclerosis, enrolled in a pregnancy study.

This clone was counted a few times. This CDR3 reads CASRSGRRHEQYF. The CDR3 nucleotides read TGTGCCAGTCGTAGCGGGAGGAGGCACGAGCAGTACTTC. The chain carries TRBV6-5 and TRBJ2-7; 10 bases map to TRBD2. This CDR3 has 13 amino acids. J was trimmed by 5 bases and V by 9 bases; bases with no gene match: 7. Per the germline V gene, CDR1 is MNHEY and CDR2 is SVGAGI.

J is TRBJ2-7 and V is TRBV10-1; 8 bases are shared with TRBD2. Per the germline V gene, CDR1 is WNHNN and CDR2 is SYGVQD (reference sequence). The CDR3 spans 16 residues. With V trimmed by 6 bases and J by 4 bases, 14 bases remained unmatched. Here the CDR3 reads CASRPGSAGDSYEQYF. The DNA for the CDR3 is TGCGCCAGCAGACCCGGTTCAGCGGGAGATAGTTACGAGCAGTACTTC.

The J gene is TRBJ1-2, the V gene TRBV6-6, with unresolved D. CDR3 length: 13 residues. Trimming removed 6 bases from V and 4 bases from J, with 12 bases in between. CDR1 is MNHNY, CDR2 SVGAGI, per germline (reference sequence). The CDR3 DNA reads as TGTGCCAGCAGCCCCTCATCCGGCTATGGCTACACCTTC. It is translated as CASSPSSGYGYTF.

The rearrangement uses TRBV5-6 and TRBJ1-2, with D uncertain. V dropped 2 bases and J dropped 8 bases, with 13 bases sitting between them. The V gene's germline CDR1 is SGHDT and CDR2 YYEEEE. The CDR3 sequence is 13 residues long. Here the CDR3 reads CASSFVGERGYTF. The CDR3 bases are TGTGCCAGCAGCTTTGTGGGAGAGCGAGGCTACACCTTC.

The chain is built from TRBV6-1 and TRBJ2-7; 9 nucleotides agree with TRBD1. The CDR3 loop spans 15 amino acids. Looked up from germline, CDR1 is MNHNS and CDR2 is SASEGT. V was clipped by 6 bases and J by 3 bases; unmatched bases: 9. The CDR3 loop reads CASRTGTGIFYEQYF. In DNA, the CDR3 is TGTGCCAGCAGAACCGGGACAGGGATTTTCTACGAGCAGTACTTC.

The chain couples TRBV27 to TRBJ2-5; 9 bases are a match to TRBD1. Germline trimming cut 5 bases from V and 5 bases from J; bases unmatched to any gene: 9. CDR1 MNHEY and CDR2 SMNVEV come from the germline V gene (reference sequence). The CDR3 contains 15 residues. DNA for the CDR3: TGTGCCAGCAGTGTAGCACAGGGGGCTCGGGAGACCCAGTACTTC. It encodes CASSVAQGARETQYF.

This rearrangement joins TRBV18 to TRBJ2-1; 7 bases line up with TRBD2. The CDR3 covers 15 residues. Germline CDR1 is KGHSH and CDR2 is LQKENI. V lost 2 bases and J lost 10; bases outside the gene matches: 11. CDR3 nucleotides: TGTGCCAGCTCACCAGGCGGCGGGAGAATCGAGGAGCAGTTCTTC. Translating it yields CASSPGGGRIEEQFF.

The table lists this clone with a few counts. The chain recombines TRBV6-5 with TRBJ1-1; D is undetermined. CDR3 length equals 13 residues. The V and J ends lost 0 bases and 3 bases respectively, with 5 bases between them. Germline V gene sequence: CDR1 MNHEY, CDR2 SVGAGI. The CDR3 nucleotides are TGTGCCAGCAGTTACTCTCAGGACACTGAAGCTTTCTTT. Protein product: CASSYSQDTEAFF.

The genes are TRBV7-3 and TRBJ2-5, with no clear D. Germline V gene lookup returns CDR1 SGHTA and CDR2 FQGTGA. Deletions cut 2 bases from V and 5 bases from J, with 6 bases between. The CDR3 runs 12 residues. DNA of the CDR3: TGTGCCAGCAGCTTAGACGGGGAGACCCAGTACTTC. Its protein is CASSLDGETQYF.

This chain connects TRBV5-1 to TRBJ2-5; 9 nucleotides line up with TRBD1. This CDR3 is built from 13 residues. The ends lost 4 bases at V and 12 bases at J; junction bases unmatched: 10. Germline V lookup: CDR1 SGHRS, CDR2 YFSETQ. The DNA of the CDR3 is TGCGCCAGCAGCACTGAAAACCGGGACAGGGAGTACTTC. Protein product: CASSTENRDREYF.

The chain couples TRBV6-1 to TRBJ2-7; 10 bases line up with TRBD2. In germline, CDR1 is MNHNS, CDR2 SASEGT. The length of the CDR3 is 14 residues. V shed 7 bases and J 5 bases; nucleotides not matched to a gene: 8. CDR3 residues: CASTEGAGGHEQYF. The CDR3 coding sequence is TGTGCCAGCACCGAAGGAGCGGGAGGGCACGAGCAGTACTTC.

V and J are TRBV5-1 and TRBJ1-1; D remains ambiguous. CDR3 length: 15 residues. Germline V gene data show CDR1 as SGHRS and CDR2 as YFSETQ. The germline V and J ends were trimmed by 0 bases and 0 bases, with 9 bases remaining between them. CDR3 nucleotides: TGCGCCAGCAGCTTGGTTGCAGGAATGAACACTGAAGCTTTCTTT. Amino acid sequence: CASSLVAGMNTEAFF.

The chain has TRBV27 and TRBJ2-7, with 7 bases that match TRBD2. The CDR3 covers 13 residues. Trimming at V came to 5 bases and at J to 2 bases, leaving 3 bases not matched to a gene. Germline V gene lookup returns CDR1 MNHEY and CDR2 SMNVEV (reference sequence). In nucleotides, the CDR3 is TGTGCCAGCAGTGGTACTAGCGCCTACGAGCAGTACTTC. Protein: CASSGTSAYEQYF.

The rearrangement uses TRBV2 and TRBJ2-4; 8 bases are a match to TRBD1. CDR1 is SNHLY and CDR2 is FYNNEI in the germline V gene. The CDR3 is 16 residues long. The V gene end was trimmed by 0 bases and the J gene end by 7 bases; junction bases not matched to a gene: 8. CDR3 bases: TGTGCCAGCAGTGAAGCTACAGGGGGAATTGCGAACATTCAGTACTTC. Translating it yields CASSEATGGIANIQYF.

The J gene is TRBJ2-1, the V gene TRBV7-7; 8 bases match TRBD1. Germline CDR1 and CDR2: SSHAT and FNYEAQ (reference sequence). Trimming cost V 3 bases and J 8 bases; bases outside gene matches: 6. This CDR3 comprises 14 residues. The CDR3 loop is CASSFGQGVDEQFF. The CDR3 DNA reads as TGTGCCAGCAGCTTCGGACAGGGTGTGGATGAGCAGTTCTTC. Full variable domain (rest looked up from reference TRBV7-7 and TRBJ2-1): GAGVSQSPRYKVTKRGQDVTLRCDPISSHATLYWYQQALGQGPEFLTYFNYEAQPDKSGLPSDRFSAERPEGSISTLTIQRTEQRDSAMYRCASSFGQGVDEQFFGPGTRLTVL.

The chain recombines TRBV5-1 with TRBJ2-1; TRBD2 aligns across 11 bases. The CDR3 runs 15 residues. Germline-derived CDR1 and CDR2 are SGHRS and YFSETQ. With V trimmed by 0 bases and J by 7 bases, 3 bases remained unmatched. CDR3 sequence reads: CASSLALAGENEQFF. In DNA, the CDR3 is TGCGCCAGCAGCTTGGCACTAGCGGGAGAAAATGAGCAGTTCTTC.

The chain employs TRBV29-1 and TRBJ2-1, with TRBD2 matching 8 bases. Germline V lookup: CDR1 SQVTM, CDR2 ANQGSEA. The CDR3 length is 15 residues. The V segment lost 4 bases and the J segment 2 bases; nucleotides outside the gene matches: 7. The CDR3: CSVAGLVGAYNEQFF. CDR3 DNA sequence: TGCAGCGTTGCGGGACTAGTAGGGGCCTACAATGAGCAGTTCTTC.

This sequence joins TRBV25-1 and TRBJ2-3, with TRBD1 as a possible D gene (6 bases). The CDR3 is 14 residues long. Germline values: CDR1 MGHDK, CDR2 SYGVNS. V was clipped by 6 bases and J by 1 base, with 11 bases between them. This chain's CDR3 is CASRGASRTDTQYF. The CDR3 region has the DNA TGTGCCAGCAGGGGGGCCTCTCGCACAGATACGCAGTATTTT. Filled out from reference TRBV25-1 and TRBJ2-3, the complete variable domain reads EADIYQTPRYLVIGTGKKITLECSQTMGHDKMYWYQQDPGMELHLIHYSYGVNSTEKGDLSSESTVSRIRTEHFPLTLESARPSHTSQYLCASRGASRTDTQYFGPGTRLTVL.

This clone was counted a few times. The chain couples TRBV6-5 to TRBJ2-7, with TRBD2 matching over 10 bases. The CDR3 has 16 amino acids. J was trimmed by 0 bases and V by 0 bases; bases with no gene match: 2. The V gene's germline CDR1 is MNHEY and CDR2 SVGAGI. The CDR3 loop reads CASSYSTSGPSYEQYF. The CDR3 coding sequence is TGTGCCAGCAGTTACTCGACTAGCGGGCCCTCCTACGAGCAGTACTTC.

The chain has TRBV6-7 and TRBJ2-5; 7 nucleotides match TRBD2. TRBV6-7 is marked as an open reading frame, function uncertain. The CDR3 length is 14 residues. The J segment lost 2 bases and the V segment lost 5 bases, leaving 5 bases of the junction unmatched. CDR3: CASSREREQETQYF. Here the CDR3 DNA reads TGTGCCAGCAGTCGGGAGCGGGAACAAGAGACCCAGTACTTC.

The chain is built from TRBV27 and TRBJ1-5; D is perhaps TRBD1 (5 bases). From germline, CDR1 is MNHEY and CDR2 SMNVEV (reference sequence). The CDR3 consists of 14 residues. V was shortened by 2 bases and J by 6 bases, with 11 bases between the two germline ends. CDR3 loop: CASSLNGQGQPQHF. The CDR3 DNA is TGTGCCAGCAGTTTAAACGGCCAGGGTCAGCCCCAGCATTTT.

This clone was observed a single time. This chain's CDR3 is CASSLEREASYEQYF. In DNA form, the CDR3 reads TGTGCCAGCAGCTTAGAGCGGGAGGCGTCCTACGAGCAGTACTTC. The genes are TRBV7-6 and TRBJ2-7; 9 nucleotides align to TRBD2. This CDR3 has 15 amino acids. From germline, CDR1 is SGHVS and CDR2 FNYEAQ. V lost 1 base to trimming and J lost 1 base; unmatched junction nucleotides: 2.

The genes are TRBV5-6 and TRBJ2-1, with 9 bases identical to TRBD2. V shed 1 base, J shed 9 bases, and the junction held 8 bases outside the gene matches. Germline V lookup: CDR1 SGHDT, CDR2 YYEEEE. CDR3 size: 15 residues. The CDR3 DNA follows: TGTGCCAGCAGCTTGTGGCTAGCGGGGTCGACTGAGCAGTTCTTC. It is translated as CASSLWLAGSTEQFF.

V gene TRBV7-8 combines with J gene TRBJ2-1; D might be TRBD2 (6 bases). CDR1 and CDR2 from the germline V gene are SGHVS and FQNEAQ. This CDR3 contains 18 residues. V was shortened by 1 base and J by 8 bases, with 24 bases between the two germline ends. CDR3 DNA sequence: TGTGCCAGCAGCTTAGTTAATAGGGGACTTTCCGAGGTCGATGAGCAGTTCTTC. Amino acids: CASSLVNRGLSEVDEQFF.

The V call is TRBV6-8, the J call TRBJ2-7, with D perhaps matching TRBD2 (6 bases). This CDR3 is 13 amino acids long. The V end was cut by 3 bases, the J end by 5 bases, with 11 bases between. CDR1 and CDR2 from the germline V gene are MNHGY and SAAAGT. CDR3 sequence: CASSYGGADEQYF. DNA of the CDR3: TGTGCCAGCAGTTATGGAGGGGCTGACGAGCAGTACTTC.

This sequence joins TRBV7-9 and TRBJ1-4; the D is unclear. The CDR3 is made up of 15 amino acids. In germline, CDR1 is SEHNR, CDR2 FQNEAQ (reference sequence). Trimming removed 5 bases from V and 4 bases from J, with 14 bases in between. CDR3 sequence: CASSARGDLNEKLFF. The DNA for the CDR3 is TGTGCCAGCAGCGCACGGGGAGACCTTAATGAAAAACTGTTTTTT.

The CDR3 bases are TGTGCCAGCAGCTTAGAGACAACCACCTTC. The encoded protein is CASSLETTTF. This chain links TRBV7-2 with TRBJ1-2; D remains unclear. V gave up 1 base and J gave up 13 bases, with 7 bases separating them. The CDR3 totals 10 residues. CDR1 is SGHTA and CDR2 is FQGNSA in the germline V gene.